Listed here are 10 T cell receptor beta chains from one sample, sequenced in a study of lymphopenia after photon versus proton radiotherapy. Assay: immunoSEQ multiplex PCR; the TCRdb copy retains only in-frame clones and omits some. The table includes about 20,000 clones, 80% to 90% detected once. Sequences were derived from peripheral blood, sampled from a patient treated with photon-based radiotherapy. These receptors came from a woman in her 50s with pancreatic cancer.

The chain links TRBV7-9 to TRBJ1-5; D call uncertain. Germline V gives CDR1 SEHNR, CDR2 FQNEAQ (reference sequence). The CDR3 is made up of 15 amino acids. Deletions cut 5 bases from V and 1 base from J, with 12 bases between. This CDR3 is CASSPSDGSNQPQHF. The CDR3 DNA reads as TGTGCCAGCAGCCCCTCAGACGGGAGCAATCAGCCCCAGCATTTT.

The V gene is TRBV15, the J gene TRBJ1-2, with 9 bases lining up with TRBD1. CDR3 length: 15 amino acids. Losses at the gene ends were 1 base for V and 2 bases for J; bases not matched to a gene: 2. CDR1 is LNHNV, CDR2 YYDKDF, per germline (reference sequence). CDR3 region: CATSRVGTGNYGYTF. CDR3 DNA sequence: TGTGCCACCAGCAGAGTCGGGACAGGGAACTATGGCTACACCTTC.

The CDR3 sequence is CASSFSGTSGSTQYF. As DNA, the CDR3 is TGTGCCAGCAGCTTTTCCGGGACTAGCGGGAGTACGCAGTATTTT. The chain uses TRBV7-2 and TRBJ2-3; TRBD2 agrees at 14 bases. The CDR3 has 15 residues. Trimming took 3 bases from V and 8 from J; bases not matched to a gene: 4. CDR1 is SGHTA and CDR2 is FQGNSA in the germline V gene.

The chain carries TRBV29-1 and TRBJ2-1; perhaps TRBD1 as D (5 bases). CDR1 is SQVTM, CDR2 ANQGSEA, per germline. V was trimmed by 4 bases and J by 7 bases, leaving 11 bases between them. The CDR3 runs 12 residues. The CDR3 region is CSVGGWGNEQFF. CDR3 bases: TGCAGCGTTGGGGGCTGGGGAAATGAGCAGTTCTTC.

The chain uses TRBV5-5 and TRBJ2-6; TRBD1 is a possible D gene (6 bases). In germline, CDR1 is SGHKS, CDR2 YYEKEE (reference sequence). Trimming cost V 4 bases and J 2 bases, with 16 bases left between them. CDR3 length: 17 residues. This CDR3 is CASSAAPQGTGANVLTF. For the CDR3, the DNA is TGTGCCAGCAGCGCAGCCCCCCAGGGGACTGGGGCCAACGTCCTGACTTTC.

V and J are TRBV15 and TRBJ1-1, with D possibly being TRBD1 (5 bases). Trimming took off 4 bases at V and 1 base at J, with 10 bases between the two ends. The CDR3 runs to 14 residues. Per the germline V gene, CDR1 is LNHNV and CDR2 is YYDKDF (reference sequence). CDR3 sequence: CATSMAGRNTEAFF. In DNA form, the CDR3 reads TGTGCCACCAGCATGGCAGGGAGGAACACTGAAGCTTTCTTT.

The gene calls are TRBV12-5 and TRBJ2-5, with D hard to call. CDR1 and CDR2 from the germline V gene are LGHNT and FRNRAP. The CDR3 length is 13 residues. The V gene lost 1 base and the J gene lost 2 bases, with 5 bases spanning the gap. CDR3: CASGLGVQETQYF. The CDR3 DNA reads as TGTGCTAGTGGTTTGGGGGTTCAAGAGACCCAGTACTTC.

This chain connects TRBV9 to TRBJ1-2; 7 bases are shared with TRBD1. Per germline, CDR1 SGDLS and CDR2 YYNGEE. The junction had 2 bases not matched to a gene; V was cut back by 1 base and J by 2 bases. The CDR3 loop spans 14 amino acids. This CDR3 reads CASSVRGPNYGYTF. For the CDR3, the DNA is TGTGCCAGCAGCGTAAGGGGGCCGAACTATGGCTACACCTTC.

The chain uses TRBV5-4 and TRBJ2-3, with D tentatively TRBD2 (5 bases). The CDR3 loop spans 15 amino acids. V lost 1 base to trimming and J lost 0 bases, with 9 bases between them. Germline CDR1 SGHNT, CDR2 YYREEE (reference sequence). CDR3 protein: CASSLSGASTDTQYF. CDR3 DNA sequence: TGTGCCAGCAGCTTGAGCGGCGCGAGCACAGATACGCAGTATTTT.

The chain joins TRBV27 to TRBJ2-7; 7 bases map to TRBD2. Per the germline V gene, CDR1 is MNHEY and CDR2 is SMNVEV (reference sequence). The ends lost 6 bases at V and 3 bases at J; junction bases unmatched: 5. This CDR3 has 13 amino acids. CDR3 amino acids: CASRYGGGYEQYF. CDR3 in DNA: TGTGCCAGCAGATATGGGGGGGGCTACGAGCAGTACTTC.